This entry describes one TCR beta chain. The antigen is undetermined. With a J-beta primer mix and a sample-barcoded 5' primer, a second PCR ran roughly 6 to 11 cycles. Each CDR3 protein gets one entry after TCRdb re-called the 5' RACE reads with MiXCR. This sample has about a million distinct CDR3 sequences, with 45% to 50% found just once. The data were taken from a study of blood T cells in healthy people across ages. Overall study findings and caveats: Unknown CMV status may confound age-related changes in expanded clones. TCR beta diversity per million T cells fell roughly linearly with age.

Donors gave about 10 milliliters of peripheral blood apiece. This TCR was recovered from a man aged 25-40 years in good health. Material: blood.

The CDR3 loop reads CASSGRTGGGYGYTF. CDR3 coding DNA: TGTGCCAGCAGTGGACGGACAGGGGGCGGCTATGGCTACACCTTC. The chain recombines TRBV27 with TRBJ1-2; TRBD1 aligns across 11 bases. The V gene's germline CDR1 is MNHEY and CDR2 SMNVEV (reference sequence). V dropped 5 bases and J dropped 4; count of bases not matched to a gene: 6. This CDR3 contains 15 residues.